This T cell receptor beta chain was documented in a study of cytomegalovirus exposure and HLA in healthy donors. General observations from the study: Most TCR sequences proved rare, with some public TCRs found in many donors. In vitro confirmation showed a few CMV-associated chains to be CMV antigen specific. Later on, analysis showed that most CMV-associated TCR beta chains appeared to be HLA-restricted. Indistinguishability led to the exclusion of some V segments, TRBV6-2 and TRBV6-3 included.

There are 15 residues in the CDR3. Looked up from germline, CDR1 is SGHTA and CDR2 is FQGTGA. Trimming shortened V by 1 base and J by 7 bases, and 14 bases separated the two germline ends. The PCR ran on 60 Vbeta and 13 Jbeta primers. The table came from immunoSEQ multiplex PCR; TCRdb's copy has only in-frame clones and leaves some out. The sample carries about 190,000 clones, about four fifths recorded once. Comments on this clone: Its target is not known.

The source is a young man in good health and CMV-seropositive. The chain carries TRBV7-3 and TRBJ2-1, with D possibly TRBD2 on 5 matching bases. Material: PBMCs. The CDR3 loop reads CASSLRSTGGNEQFF. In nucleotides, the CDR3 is TGTGCCAGCAGCTTAAGGTCGACCGGCGGGAATGAGCAGTTCTTC. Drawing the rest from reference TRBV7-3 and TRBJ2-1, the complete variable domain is GAGVSQTPSNKVTEKGKYVELRCDPISGHTALYWYRQSLGQGPEFLIYFQGTGAADDSGLPNDRFFAVRPEGSVSTLKIQRTERGDSAVYLCASSLRSTGGNEQFFGPGTRLTVL.